This T cell receptor beta chain was captured in a study of OX40 agonist ivuxolimab in advanced cancers. For the study at large: Patients enrolled in dose escalation were diagnosed with hepatocellular carcinoma, melanoma, renal cell or head and neck cancer. Study-wide findings and caveats: Partial responders treated at 0.1-3.0 mg/kg exhibited clonal expansion among the lowest measured. CD4+ and CD8+ blood T cells expanded clonally by week 6 at 0.1 to 3.0 mg/kg.

Only in-frame clones appear in the TCRdb table, and some are missing; sequencing was by immunoSEQ multiplex PCR. This table has some 110,000 clones, roughly 93% appearing once. Researchers took blood at baseline, on cycle 4 day 1, and on cycle 7 day 1. The V gene's germline CDR1 is SGHRS and CDR2 YFSETQ. The J segment lost 4 bases and the V segment lost 1 base, leaving 8 bases of the junction unmatched. There are 19 residues in the CDR3. Note on this clone: Its specificity is not known.

The chain employs TRBV5-1 and TRBJ2-2, with TRBD2 identical over 15 bases. The origin of this receptor is an adult with an advanced solid tumor such as melanoma, head and neck, liver or kidney cancer. This specimen consisted of CD4+ or CD8+ T cells sorted from blood, obtained in a trial of the OX40 agonist ivuxolimab. Here the CDR3 reads CASSLIGTSGRTGTGELFF. The CDR3 coding sequence is TGCGCCAGCAGCTTGATTGGGACTAGCGGGAGGACGGGCACCGGGGAGCTGTTTTTT.